This TCR beta chain was profiled in a study of blood T cells in healthy people across ages. Overall study results and limits: Diversity figures based on one million T cells were deemed too low. With unsorted PBMCs, a conclusive comparison of naive versus antigen-experienced cells was not possible. As age increased, TCR beta diversity per million T cells fell in a roughly linear fashion.

This clonotype appeared many times. Its specificity is unknown. Primers used in a second PCR of roughly 7 to 12 cycles were a sample-barcoded 5' primer and a J-beta primer mix. TCRdb recomputed calls from the 5' RACE reads with MiXCR, one row per CDR3 protein. The sample has about 1.1 million distinct CDR3 sequences, about two fifths seen once; the top ten hold about 12%. The J segment lost 4 bases and the V segment lost 5 bases, leaving 5 bases of the junction unmatched. CDR1 and CDR2 from the germline V gene are MDHEN and SYDVKM. The CDR3 extends over 14 amino acids. Sequenced input: blood. The clonotype comes from a man aged 18 to 30 in good health. The chain couples TRBV28 to TRBJ2-1; TRBD1 matches at 7 bases. In DNA form, the CDR3 reads TGTGCCAGCAGTCTCGGGACAGTGTACAATGAGCAGTTCTTC. This sequence encodes CASSLGTVYNEQFF.